The 32 T cell receptor beta chains listed next were all sequenced from one sample in a study of blood T cell repertoires in COVID-19. Generated by immunoSEQ multiplex PCR, the TCRdb table keeps only in-frame clones and is missing some. Here the sample spans about 56,000 clones, roughly 84% being singletons. Sequencing used peripheral blood. The receptor set was obtained from a woman older than 75 with acute or convalescent COVID-19.

This clone was seen more than once but under ten times. The chain has TRBV11-2 and TRBJ1-4; 11 positions match TRBD1. CDR1 and CDR2 (germline): SGHAT, FQNNGV. Trimming at V came to 5 bases and at J to 2 bases, leaving 4 bases not matched to a gene. The CDR3 is 16 amino acids. The CDR3 coding sequence is TGTGCCAGCAGCAGGACAGGGGGCTGGACTAATGAAAAACTGTTTTTT. Protein: CASSRTGGWTNEKLFF.

The chain employs TRBV20-1 and TRBJ2-1, with 9 positions matching TRBD2. CDR1 and CDR2 (germline): DFQATT, SNEGSKA (reference sequence). The CDR3 has 13 amino acids. The J segment lost 9 bases and the V segment lost 3 bases, leaving 6 bases of the junction unmatched. The CDR3 protein is CSASGGGAGEQFF. CDR3 in DNA: TGCAGTGCTAGTGGCGGGGGGGCCGGTGAGCAGTTCTTC.

V is TRBV3-1 (or the pseudogene TRBV3-2) and J is TRBJ1-3, with 7 bases that match TRBD1. This CDR3 region has 15 residues. Germline V CDR1 and CDR2: LGHDT, YNNKEL (reference sequence). With 4 bases clipped from V and 2 bases from J, the junction kept 5 bases outside the gene matches. The CDR3 here is CASSPLTGPGNTIYF. CDR3 in DNA: TGTGCCAGCAGCCCCCTGACAGGGCCTGGAAACACCATATATTTT.

This chain uses TRBV5-6 with TRBJ1-6; D perhaps matches TRBD1 (6 bases). There are 13 residues in the CDR3. The germline gives CDR1 SGHDT, CDR2 YYEEEE. Trimming shortened V by 4 bases and J by 8 bases, and 10 bases separated the two germline ends. The CDR3 DNA is TGTGCCAGCAGCATCCACAGGGATTCACCCCTCCACTTT. It yields the protein CASSIHRDSPLHF.

The chain recombines TRBV29-1 with TRBJ2-7; the match to TRBD1 covers 8 bases. V trimming: 2 bases; J trimming: 0 bases; junction bases outside the gene matches: 6. This CDR3 is built from 15 residues. Germline V gene lookup returns CDR1 SQVTM and CDR2 ANQGSEA. The DNA for the CDR3 is TGCAGCGTTGAACCTACAGGGGGGAGCTCCTACGAGCAGTACTTC. Protein: CSVEPTGGSSYEQYF.

This clone was found once. V is TRBV7-2 and J is TRBJ2-3; no firm D call. Trimming shortened V by 6 bases and J by 3 bases, and 13 bases separated the two germline ends. The CDR3 is 14 amino acids. Germline lookup yields CDR1 SGHTA and CDR2 FQGNSA. Written as DNA, the CDR3 is TGTGCCAGCAGGTTTCTACTCCCGACAGATACGCAGTATTTT. Translating it yields CASRFLLPTDTQYF.

A remark on this clone: The same CDR3 is also encoded by other DNA sequences in this sample. The rearrangement links TRBV9 to TRBJ2-2; a possible D gene is TRBD2 (6 bases). This CDR3 comprises 15 residues. V lost 2 bases and J 6 bases, leaving 14 bases between the germline ends. Germline CDR1 SGDLS, CDR2 YYNGEE. The CDR3 DNA reads as TGTGCCAGCAGCGTCGGCGGGGTCGGTTCCGGGGAGCTGTTTTTT. As protein: CASSVGGVGSGELFF.

The chain uses TRBV27 and TRBJ1-5; no firm D call. Germline values: CDR1 MNHEY, CDR2 SMNVEV (reference sequence). The V end lost 9 bases, the J end lost 7 bases, and 10 bases lay between the germline ends. This CDR3 contains 11 residues. The CDR3 sequence is CARVPRQPQHF. CDR3 DNA sequence: TGTGCCAGAGTACCCAGGCAGCCCCAGCATTTT.

The chain has TRBV12-3 or TRBV12-4 and TRBJ1-2, with D uncertain. Trimming removed 8 bases at V and 5 bases at J, with 15 bases between. This CDR3 region has 13 residues. The CDR3 loop is CASVTSGSYGYTF. The CDR3 DNA sequence: TGTGCCAGCGTTACATCCGGGAGTTATGGCTACACCTTC.

The chain joins TRBV9 to TRBJ1-2; 9 bases are a match to TRBD1. CDR1 is SGDLS and CDR2 is YYNGEE in the germline V gene. V trimming: 6 bases; J trimming: 8 bases; junction bases outside the gene matches: 20. CDR3 length equals 17 residues. CDR3 sequence reads: CASTKSPGTGSFEGYTF. As DNA, the CDR3 is TGTGCCAGCACCAAATCCCCGGGGACAGGGAGCTTTGAAGGCTACACCTTC.

The V and J genes are TRBV5-1 and TRBJ1-2, with 7 nucleotides matching TRBD1. The germline V gene has CDR1 SGHRS and CDR2 YFSETQ. V was pared by 2 bases and J by 3 bases, with 7 bases of the junction left unmatched. The CDR3 covers 15 residues. DNA for the CDR3: TGCGCCAGCAGCTTAAACAGGGGAGAGGACTATGGCTACACCTTC. It is translated as CASSLNRGEDYGYTF.

The chain combines TRBV30 with TRBJ2-1; 9 bases align to TRBD2. The CDR3 covers 17 residues. Trimming removed 5 bases from V and 0 bases from J; junction bases left unmatched: 11. CDR1 is GTSNPN, CDR2 SVGIG, per germline (reference sequence). CDR3 residues: CAWGGTGTSSSYNEQFF. The CDR3 DNA follows: TGTGCCTGGGGGGGCACCGGGACTAGCAGCTCCTACAATGAGCAGTTCTTC.

The rearrangement joins TRBV29-1 to TRBJ1-5; D is undetermined. The CDR3 is 15 amino acids. Trimming took off 7 bases at V and 2 bases at J, with 18 bases between the two ends. CDR1 and CDR2 (germline): SQVTM, ANQGSEA. CDR3 sequence reads: CSGAGSGGGNQPQHF. The DNA of the CDR3 is TGCAGCGGTGCGGGGAGCGGCGGGGGCAATCAGCCCCAGCATTTT.

The V and J genes are TRBV10-3 and TRBJ1-3; D unclear. Trimming shortened V by 0 bases and J by 0 bases, and 9 bases separated the two germline ends. This CDR3 contains 16 residues. Germline V lookup: CDR1 ENHRY, CDR2 SYGVKD. In DNA form, the CDR3 reads TGTGCCATCAGTGAGTCGGCAGGTCCCTCTGGAAACACCATATATTTT. This encodes CAISESAGPSGNTIYF.

The chain employs TRBV7-2 and TRBJ1-3, with a tentative D call TRBD1 (6 bases). Germline lookup yields CDR1 SGHTA and CDR2 FQGNSA. The CDR3 length is 16 residues. The V and J ends lost 2 bases and 2 bases respectively, with 13 bases between them. CDR3 residues: CASSLLPGQPGNTIYF. CDR3 DNA: TGTGCCAGCAGCTTACTCCCAGGACAGCCTGGAAACACCATATATTTT. Full variable domain (outside the CDR3, taken from reference TRBV7-2 and TRBJ1-3): GAGVSQSPSNKVTEKGKDVELRCDPISGHTALYWYRQSLGQGLEFLIYFQGNSAPDKSGLPSDRFSAERTGGSVSTLTIQRTQQEDSAVYLCASSLLPGQPGNTIYFGEGSWLTVV.

This chain connects TRBV7-2 to TRBJ2-2, with D tentatively TRBD1 (6 bases). Germline CDR1 SGHTA, CDR2 FQGNSA. The CDR3 runs to 16 residues. Trimming pared 7 bases from V and 2 bases from J, leaving 17 bases between. The CDR3 nucleotides read TGTGCCAGCAACGTTATGGGGGCAAAAAACACCGGGGAGCTGTTTTTT. This codes for CASNVMGAKNTGELFF.

Only one count was recorded for this clone. This rearrangement joins TRBV7-6 to TRBJ2-1, with TRBD2 matching over 7 bases. J was trimmed by 9 bases and V by 5 bases; bases with no gene match: 13. The CDR3 spans 15 residues. Germline V gene lookup returns CDR1 SGHVS and CDR2 FNYEAQ. CDR3 bases: TGTGCCAGCAGCCGGGGTCTAGCGGCCTTGGGTGAGCAGTTCTTC. Translation: CASSRGLAALGEQFF.

The chain links TRBV14 to TRBJ2-7; TRBD1 aligns across 8 bases. The CDR3 loop spans 13 amino acids. Trimming took 3 bases from V and 4 from J; bases not matched to a gene: 2. Germline V gene data show CDR1 as SGHDN and CDR2 as FVKESK. CDR3 bases: TGTGCCAGCAGCCACAGGGGGCGGTACGAGCAGTACTTC. Translation: CASSHRGRYEQYF.

This sequence joins TRBV5-1 and TRBJ1-1, with 7 bases fitting TRBD1. The CDR3 covers 13 residues. The V and J ends lost 4 bases and 1 base, in that order; junction bases with no gene match: 1. Germline V lookup: CDR1 SGHRS, CDR2 YFSETQ. CDR3 protein: CASSGDRNTEAFF. DNA for the CDR3: TGCGCCAGCAGCGGGGACAGGAACACTGAAGCTTTCTTT.

This chain links TRBV6-5 with TRBJ1-4; D is perhaps TRBD1 (5 bases). Germline V gives CDR1 MNHEY, CDR2 SVGAGI. The CDR3 has 13 residues. The V end lost 6 bases, the J end lost 5 bases, and 10 bases lay between the germline ends. The CDR3 loop reads CASSAGWNEKLFF. In nucleotides, the CDR3 is TGTGCCAGCAGCGCAGGGTGGAATGAAAAACTGTTTTTT.

This sequence joins TRBV14 and TRBJ1-3; possible D gene TRBD1, 5 bases. The germline CDR1 and CDR2 sequences are SGHDN and FVKESK. V lost 0 bases and J lost 2, with 11 bases in between. CDR3 size: 16 residues. The CDR3 protein is CASSQDGSGTGNTIYF. The CDR3 DNA is TGTGCCAGCAGCCAAGATGGTTCAGGGACTGGAAACACCATATATTTT.

This rearrangement joins TRBV29-1 to TRBJ2-6; 7 positions agree with TRBD2. Germline-derived CDR1 and CDR2 are SQVTM and ANQGSEA. V lost 3 bases, J lost 2 bases, and 4 bases stayed unmatched. The CDR3 runs to 15 residues. The CDR3 sequence is CSVEGGRAGANVLTF. The CDR3 coding sequence is TGCAGCGTTGAGGGGGGGAGAGCTGGGGCCAACGTCCTGACTTTC.

V gene TRBV5-1 combines with J gene TRBJ1-2; D is possibly TRBD1 (5 bases). The CDR3 totals 13 residues. V was trimmed by 5 bases and J by 6 bases, leaving 14 bases between them. Germline CDR1 is SGHRS and CDR2 is YFSETQ. The CDR3, as DNA: TGCGCCAGCAGTCGGGAGGGGCGCGATGGCTACACCTTC. The encoded protein is CASSREGRDGYTF.

This clone was detected only once. This rearrangement joins TRBV3-1 (or the pseudogene TRBV3-2) to TRBJ2-3; possible D gene TRBD2, 6 bases. The CDR3 spans 14 residues. V lost 3 bases to trimming and J lost 6 bases, with 13 bases between them. From germline, CDR1 is LGHDT and CDR2 YNNKEL (reference sequence). This CDR3 is CASSQGPGGDTQYF. The CDR3 region has the DNA TGTGCCAGCAGCCAGGGTCCAGGAGGGGATACGCAGTATTTT.

The V call is TRBV7-6, the J call TRBJ1-3, with 11 bases identical to TRBD1. From germline, CDR1 is SGHVS and CDR2 FNYEAQ. The CDR3 extends over 15 amino acids. Trimming cost V 5 bases and J 4 bases; bases outside gene matches: 4. The CDR3 coding sequence is TGTGCCAGCAGCGCGGACAGGGGGCCGGGAAACACCATATATTTT. This sequence encodes CASSADRGPGNTIYF.

The chain is built from TRBV13 and TRBJ2-3; TRBD2 agrees at 9 bases. J gave up 5 bases and V 5 bases, and 8 bases lay outside the gene matches. Per the germline V gene, CDR1 is PRHDT and CDR2 is FYEKMQ (reference sequence). CDR3 length equals 15 residues. CDR3 in amino acids: CASSPRRGGIDTQYF. CDR3 nucleotide sequence: TGTGCCAGCAGCCCCCGGCGGGGGGGCATAGATACGCAGTATTTT.

This clone was seen a single time. The rearrangement joins TRBV6-6 to TRBJ1-1; 7 nucleotides align to TRBD1. The CDR3 has 12 residues. The germline gives CDR1 MNHNY, CDR2 SVGAGI (reference sequence). The V segment lost 0 bases and the J segment 10 bases; nucleotides outside the gene matches: 2. The CDR3 here is CASSYSRQGAFF. In DNA, the CDR3 is TGTGCCAGCAGTTACTCTCGACAGGGAGCTTTCTTT.

The chain employs TRBV7-2 and TRBJ1-5, with D unclear. The CDR3 consists of 15 residues. Per germline, CDR1 SGHTA and CDR2 FQGNSA. The V end was cut by 4 bases, the J end by 0 bases, with 10 bases between. The CDR3 loop is CASSSAGRSNQPQHF. CDR3 DNA sequence: TGTGCCAGCAGCTCTGCAGGTCGTAGCAATCAGCCCCAGCATTTT. Together with reference TRBV7-2 and TRBJ1-5, the CDR3 gives the full variable domain: GAGVSQSPSNKVTEKGKDVELRCDPISGHTALYWYRQSLGQGLEFLIYFQGNSAPDKSGLPSDRFSAERTGGSVSTLTIQRTQQEDSAVYLCASSSAGRSNQPQHFGDGTRLSIL.

V usage is TRBV5-1 and J usage is TRBJ2-3; D is possibly TRBD2 (6 bases). Trimming stripped 3 bases from V and 5 bases from J, with 16 bases between. Germline V CDR1 and CDR2: SGHRS, YFSETQ. The CDR3 has 15 residues. DNA for the CDR3: TGCGCCAGCAGCTGGGGACTCCGGGCGGGAGATACGCAGTATTTT. Protein sequence: CASSWGLRAGDTQYF.

This clone was recorded a few times. V gene TRBV6-6 combines with J gene TRBJ1-3, with TRBD1 matching 8 bases. CDR1 is MNHNY and CDR2 is SVGAGI in the germline V gene (reference sequence). Trimming removed 11 bases from V and 0 bases from J; junction bases left unmatched: 9. The CDR3 covers 15 residues. The CDR3 sequence is CAGSDRASSGNTIYF. CDR3 bases: TGTGCCGGATCGGACAGGGCCTCCTCTGGAAACACCATATATTTT.

The chain joins TRBV5-1 to TRBJ1-1; TRBD1 aligns across 11 bases. CDR3 length: 14 amino acids. After removal of 3 bases from V and 5 bases from J, the junction contained 3 bases not matched to a gene. The germline gives CDR1 SGHRS, CDR2 YFSETQ. CDR3 sequence (DNA): TGCGCCAGCAGCTACCGGGACAGGGGGACTGAAGCTTTCTTT. Translating it yields CASSYRDRGTEAFF.

This chain links TRBV11-3 with TRBJ2-1; 10 nucleotides match TRBD2. The CDR3 is 17 amino acids. V trimming: 7 bases; J trimming: 5 bases; junction bases outside the gene matches: 14. Germline loops: CDR1 SGHNT, CDR2 YENEEA. The DNA of the CDR3 is TGTGCCAGCATGTATACCGGTAGCGGGGGGTTACACAATGAGCAGTTCTTC. The encoded protein is CASMYTGSGGLHNEQFF.